Here is one TCR beta chain with its context. The source of the sample is a study of blood T cell repertoires in COVID-19. Study information: Sites across the United States, Italy and Spain contributed samples from acute and convalescent COVID-19. PBMCs, B-cell-depleted T cells, or T cells were the source of the cDNA or gDNA that made up the material.

In the authors' methods: Amplified reference gene primers provided the basis for estimating nucleated cell counts. The assay was immunoSEQ multiplex PCR, and TCRdb's table has in-frame clones only and misses some. From that table come the V and J calls and clone size; the DNA was used to work out D and trimming. Of around 190,000 clones listed, roughly 84% are singletons. The CDR3 totals 16 residues. V lost 5 bases to trimming and J lost 0 bases, with 17 bases between them. Germline V gene lookup returns CDR1 SGHTA and CDR2 FQGNSA. Material for sequencing was peripheral blood. The origin of this receptor is a human donor in a cohort sampled during active COVID-19. The V call is TRBV7-2, the J call TRBJ2-7, with D tentatively TRBD2 (5 bases). The CDR3 coding sequence is TGTGCCAGCAGCCCCCGCCCTCGGAGGACCTCCTACGAGCAGTACTTC. Translated, it gives CASSPRPRRTSYEQYF.